These 23 T cell receptor beta chains originate from one sample sequenced in a study of T cell responses to AZD1222 COVID-19 vaccine. Data came from immunoSEQ multiplex PCR; TCRdb stores just in-frame clones and leaves some out. The table has around 130,000 clones, about 88% seen once; the top ten hold approximately 4.5%. The sample was peripheral blood, taken on day 0 of AZD1222 vaccination. The receptor set was obtained from an adult in good health.

The V gene is TRBV7-3, the J gene TRBJ1-6; 8 bases align to TRBD1. V lost 2 bases and J lost 9; bases outside the gene matches: 9. The germline gives CDR1 SGHTA, CDR2 FQGTGA. The CDR3 consists of 16 residues. CDR3 region: CASSLGQGASSSPLHF. For the CDR3, the DNA is TGTGCCAGCAGCTTAGGGCAGGGGGCCTCCTCTTCACCCCTCCACTTT. Complete variable domain (other parts from reference TRBV7-3 and TRBJ1-6): GAGVSQTPSNKVTEKGKYVELRCDPISGHTALYWYRQSLGQGPEFLIYFQGTGAADDSGLPNDRFFAVRPEGSVSTLKIQRTERGDSAVYLCASSLGQGASSSPLHFGNGTRLTVT.

This chain links TRBV28 with TRBJ1-5, with D unresolved. The germline V gene encodes CDR1 MDHEN and CDR2 SYDVKM. The V end was cut by 4 bases, the J end by 0 bases, with 13 bases between. The length of the CDR3 is 16 residues. The CDR3 DNA reads TGTGCCAGCAGTTCCCTCAAAATCGGTAGCAATCAGCCCCAGCATTTT. Encoded protein: CASSSLKIGSNQPQHF.

The chain is built from TRBV28 and TRBJ2-1; D call uncertain. CDR3 length: 15 amino acids. V lost 2 bases to trimming and J lost 2 bases, with 10 bases between them. Per the germline V gene, CDR1 is MDHEN and CDR2 is SYDVKM. CDR3: CASSLADLAYNEQFF. In DNA, the CDR3 is TGTGCCAGCAGTTTAGCGGATTTGGCCTACAATGAGCAGTTCTTC. Variable domain in full (rest from reference TRBV28 and TRBJ2-1): DVKVTQSSRYLVKRTGEKVFLECVQDMDHENMFWYRQDPGLGLRLIYFSYDVKMKEKGDIPEGYSVSREKKERFSLILESASTNQTSMYLCASSLADLAYNEQFFGPGTRLTVL.

Notes on this clone: At one boundary the junction diverges from the germline segment, which might be a read error. The chain has TRBV7-7 and TRBJ1-2; D is possibly TRBD1 (6 bases). The CDR3 covers 10 residues. Germline loops: CDR1 SSHAT, CDR2 FNYEAQ (reference sequence). The CDR3 nucleotides read TGTGCTAGCACCCCTGAGGGGGACACCTTC. It specifies CASTPEGDTF.

This chain joins TRBV28 and TRBJ1-5, with a tentative D call TRBD1 (6 bases). The CDR3 length is 15 residues. V was trimmed by 5 bases and J by 4 bases, leaving 15 bases between them. Germline CDR1 reads MDHEN; CDR2 reads SYDVKM. CDR3 region: CASSPLGGGNQPQHF. The CDR3 DNA reads TGTGCCAGCAGTCCGCTAGGGGGAGGAAATCAGCCCCAGCATTTT.

This sequence joins TRBV6-5 and TRBJ1-2; D possibly corresponds to TRBD1 (6 bases). Germline V gene data show CDR1 as MNHEY and CDR2 as SVGAGI. This CDR3 spans 15 amino acids. Trimming shortened V by 5 bases and J by 5 bases, and 18 bases separated the two germline ends. The CDR3 here is CASSTLFRDTYGYTF. The CDR3 DNA is TGTGCCAGCAGTACTCTTTTCCGGGACACTTATGGCTACACCTTC.

Worth noting for this clone: At one boundary the junction diverges from the germline segment, which might be a read error. The chain joins TRBV3-1 (or the pseudogene TRBV3-2) to TRBJ2-2; weak D call: TRBD2 (5 bases). The CDR3 contains 17 residues. Germline CDR1 LGHDT, CDR2 YNNKEL (reference sequence). The CDR3, as DNA: TGTGCCAGCAGCCAAGCCCTAGCTAACCCGAAGACCGGGGAGCTGTTTTTT. It translates to CASSQALANPKTGELFF.

This clone was picked up a small number of times. V is TRBV19 and J is TRBJ1-5; a weak D match, TRBD1 (5 bases). This CDR3 region has 17 residues. CDR1 is LNHDA and CDR2 is SQIVND in the germline V gene (reference sequence). V lost 1 base to trimming and J lost 0 bases, with 13 bases between them. DNA for the CDR3: TGTGCCAGTAGTATAGTTTCCCAGGGCCATAGCAATCAGCCCCAGCATTTT. It specifies CASSIVSQGHSNQPQHF.

The V call is TRBV6-5, the J call TRBJ1-5; 8 nucleotides agree with TRBD1. V gave up 5 bases and J gave up 7 bases; unmatched junction bases: 10. The V gene's germline CDR1 is MNHEY and CDR2 SVGAGI. The CDR3 consists of 15 residues. The CDR3: CASSPTRDRTQPQHF. The CDR3 nucleotides are TGTGCCAGCAGTCCGACCCGGGACAGGACGCAGCCCCAGCATTTT.

The chain joins TRBV14 to TRBJ2-2; the D gene is possibly TRBD2 (6 bases). The germline V and J ends were trimmed by 5 bases and 6 bases, with 16 bases remaining between them. This CDR3 has 15 amino acids. Germline assignment: CDR1 SGHDN and CDR2 FVKESK. Written as DNA, the CDR3 is TGTGCCAGCAGCATTGCGGGGAGAGGGGCCGGGGAGCTGTTTTTT. Amino acid sequence: CASSIAGRGAGELFF. The full variable domain, with the rest looked up from reference TRBV14 and TRBJ2-2, is EAGVTQFPSHSVIEKGQTVTLRCDPISGHDNLYWYRRVMGKEIKFLLHFVKESKQDESGMPNNRFLAERTGGTYSTLKVQPAELEDSGVYFCASSIAGRGAGELFFGEGSRLTVL.

The rearrangement joins TRBV9 to TRBJ1-6; D not certain. The V end was cut by 4 bases, the J end by 7 bases, with 15 bases between. CDR1 and CDR2 (germline): SGDLS, YYNGEE. This CDR3 region has 15 residues. Written as DNA, the CDR3 is TGTGCCAGCAGCTTCGGGCCCGGACGGAATTCACCCCTCCACTTT. This translates into CASSFGPGRNSPLHF.

The chain has TRBV5-1 and TRBJ2-5, with D possibly TRBD2 on 5 matching bases. The V end lost 3 bases, the J end lost 5 bases, and 11 bases lay between the germline ends. The CDR3 covers 13 residues. Germline CDR1 is SGHRS and CDR2 is YFSETQ. CDR3: CASSSSTRETQYF. CDR3 sequence (DNA): TGCGCCAGCAGCTCCTCTACTAGGGAGACCCAGTACTTC.

V is TRBV19 and J is TRBJ1-6; the D is unclear. The CDR3 runs 17 residues. With 3 bases removed from V and 0 bases from J, the gap between germline ends came to 12 bases. CDR1 is LNHDA, CDR2 SQIVND, per germline (reference sequence). The DNA of the CDR3 is TGTGCCAGTAGTATGGTCGGGGTCCGCTCCTATAATTCACCCCTCCACTTT. Translating gives CASSMVGVRSYNSPLHF.

J is TRBJ1-2 and V is TRBV30; D remains ambiguous. V gave up 3 bases and J gave up 1 base, with 12 bases separating them. The germline gives CDR1 GTSNPN, CDR2 SVGIG (reference sequence). The CDR3 runs 14 residues. DNA for the CDR3: TGTGCCTGGAGGAACCCCAGAAATAACTATGGCTACACCTTC. It translates to CAWRNPRNNYGYTF.

The genes are TRBV4-1 and TRBJ2-5; possibly TRBD2 for D (5 bases). Germline V lookup: CDR1 MGHRA, CDR2 YSYEKL. The germline V and J ends were trimmed by 3 bases and 7 bases, with 9 bases remaining between them. The CDR3 runs to 12 residues. CDR3 sequence (DNA): TGCGCCAGCAGCCACCCTGGAGGGACCCAGTACTTC. This encodes CASSHPGGTQYF.

The rearrangement uses TRBV28 and TRBJ1-2; 7 nucleotides line up with TRBD1. This CDR3 contains 13 residues. Germline assignment: CDR1 MDHEN and CDR2 SYDVKM. CDR3 bases: TGTGCGGAGACAGGGTTTAATGAGTCCGGCTACACCTTC. Its protein is CAETGFNESGYTF.

CDR3 in amino acids: CSANDRAPGDGYTF. The CDR3 DNA is TGCAGTGCTAATGACAGGGCCCCTGGGGATGGCTACACCTTC. The chain employs TRBV20-1 and TRBJ1-2; TRBD1 matches at 7 bases. Per germline, CDR1 DFQATT and CDR2 SNEGSKA (reference sequence). The CDR3 runs to 14 residues. The ends lost 4 bases at V and 6 bases at J; junction bases unmatched: 11.

This chain connects TRBV6-5 to TRBJ2-1; TRBD2 might be the D (6 bases). The CDR3 covers 13 residues. In germline, CDR1 is MNHEY, CDR2 SVGAGI. With 8 bases removed from V and 4 bases from J, the gap between germline ends came to 12 bases. The CDR3 sequence: CASRDFTYNEQFF. The DNA for the CDR3 is TGTGCCAGCCGGGACTTTACTTACAATGAGCAGTTCTTC.

This chain uses TRBV18 with TRBJ2-3; no clear D. The CDR3 sequence is 13 residues long. Germline assignment: CDR1 KGHSH and CDR2 LQKENI. Trimming took off 11 bases at V and 6 bases at J, with 18 bases between the two ends. In nucleotides, the CDR3 is TGTGCCTGGTCGGCGATCGCGAGGGATACGCAGTATTTT. Encoded protein: CAWSAIARDTQYF.

CDR3 amino acids: CASSGSISPTGELFF. DNA for the CDR3: TGTGCCAGCAGTGGCTCGATTTCCCCCACCGGGGAGCTGTTTTTT. This chain links TRBV6-4 with TRBJ2-2; D is unclear. Trimming stripped 4 bases from V and 4 bases from J, with 13 bases between. The CDR3 extends over 15 amino acids. Germline V gene data show CDR1 as MRHNA and CDR2 as SNTAGT.

V and J are TRBV19 and TRBJ1-5; D is undetermined. CDR1 is LNHDA and CDR2 is SQIVND in the germline V gene (reference sequence). Trimming stripped 6 bases from V and 0 bases from J, with 12 bases between. This CDR3 has 15 amino acids. In nucleotides, the CDR3 is TGTGCCAGTAGGTTGACGGAATATAGCAATCAGCCCCAGCATTTT. This sequence encodes CASRLTEYSNQPQHF. Using reference TRBV19 and TRBJ1-5 for the parts outside the CDR3, the full variable domain is DGGITQSPKYLFRKEGQNVTLSCEQNLNHDAMYWYRQDPGQGLRLIYYSQIVNDFQKGDIAEGYSVSREKKESFPLTVTSAQKNPTAFYLCASRLTEYSNQPQHFGDGTRLSIL.

The CDR3 loop reads CASSDPRDVGSDQPQHF. CDR3 DNA: TGTGCCAGCAGTGACCCCAGGGACGTCGGATCTGACCAGCCCCAGCATTTT. J is TRBJ1-5 and V is TRBV2, with a weak D call TRBD1 (5 bases). The CDR3 contains 17 residues. Between the trimmed V and J ends, which lost 3 bases and 7 bases, there was a span of 22 bases. The germline gives CDR1 SNHLY, CDR2 FYNNEI.

The genes are TRBV19 and TRBJ2-5; no firm D call. V lost 3 bases, J lost 0 bases, and 8 bases lay in between. This CDR3 contains 14 residues. Germline V gives CDR1 LNHDA, CDR2 SQIVND (reference sequence). CDR3 amino acids: CASSMWLYQETQYF. As DNA, the CDR3 is TGTGCCAGTAGTATGTGGCTGTACCAAGAGACCCAGTACTTC.